This T cell receptor (beta chain) stems from a study of blood T cell repertoires in COVID-19. The method was immunoSEQ multiplex PCR; TCRdb's version includes in-frame clones alone and lacks a portion of them. The sample comprises 200,000 to 250,000 clones, 90% of which are singletons, and less than 3% rests with the top ten. This CDR3 is 14 amino acids long. CDR1 and CDR2 (germline): ENHRY, SYGVKD. Trimming pared 3 bases from V and 2 bases from J, leaving 11 bases between. The rearrangement joins TRBV10-3 to TRBJ2-7; D possibly corresponds to TRBD2 (5 bases). Sample: peripheral blood. The TCR comes from a man in his thirties or forties with COVID-19, enrolled during active disease. CDR3: CAISDVQRPYEQYF. The CDR3 nucleotides read TGTGCCATCAGTGATGTCCAGCGGCCCTACGAGCAGTACTTC.